These 28 T cell receptor beta chains originate from one sample sequenced in a study of immune evolution from preneoplasia to lung adenocarcinoma. Using immunoSEQ multiplex PCR, the repertoire was profiled, and TCRdb retains in-frame clones only, with some absent. The sample shows over 6,000 clones, over 60% of them seen only once. The sample taken for sequencing was FFPE minimally invasive lung adenocarcinoma tissue. The receptors stem from a person aged 60-80 years with lung adenocarcinoma.

V usage is TRBV5-1 and J usage is TRBJ1-2; 10 positions match TRBD1. The trim removed 1 base at V and 6 bases at J, leaving 3 bases unmatched. CDR1 is SGHRS and CDR2 is YFSETQ in the germline V gene. CDR3 length: 14 amino acids. CDR3 amino acids: CASSLPGQGNGYTF. CDR3 DNA: TGCGCCAGCAGCTTGCCGGGACAGGGGAATGGCTACACCTTC.

This clone was detected only a few times. The chain carries TRBV18 and TRBJ2-7, with D perhaps matching TRBD1 (5 bases). Trimming took 3 bases from V and 5 from J, leaving 14 bases between them. This CDR3 has 14 residues. Germline V gene sequence: CDR1 KGHSH, CDR2 LQKENI. CDR3 DNA sequence: TGTGCCAGCTCACCCATGACAGATATGAACGAGCAGTACTTC. It is translated as CASSPMTDMNEQYF.

There are a few counts of this clone. The chain recombines TRBV28 with TRBJ2-7, with 9 bases aligning to TRBD1. Losses at the gene ends were 6 bases for V and 4 bases for J; bases not matched to a gene: 4. CDR3 size: 13 residues. Germline values: CDR1 MDHEN, CDR2 SYDVKM. CDR3 region: CASRTGGRYEQYF. The CDR3 coding sequence is TGTGCCAGCAGGACAGGGGGACGGTACGAGCAGTACTTC.

Note on this clone: Other DNA sequences in this sample translate to the same CDR3. The chain carries TRBV9 and TRBJ2-1; no reliable D call. V lost 0 bases and J 4 bases, leaving 8 bases between the germline ends. Germline assignment: CDR1 SGDLS and CDR2 YYNGEE. This CDR3 contains 14 residues. CDR3 coding DNA: TGTGCCAGCAGCGTAGACGGCGGATACAATGAGCAGTTCTTC. Its protein product is CASSVDGGYNEQFF.

The chain recombines TRBV6-6 with TRBJ2-3; 8 nucleotides match TRBD1. CDR1 is MNHNY and CDR2 is SVGAGI in the germline V gene (reference sequence). The CDR3 is made up of 15 amino acids. V gave up 4 bases and J gave up 2 bases; unmatched junction bases: 5. The CDR3 DNA is TGTGCCAGCAGTTTGGGGACAGGACACACAGATACGCAGTATTTT. Amino acid sequence: CASSLGTGHTDTQYF.

The chain uses TRBV11-3 and TRBJ2-5, with 7 bases aligning to TRBD2. Trimming took 1 base from V and 5 from J; bases not matched to a gene: 4. The CDR3 extends over 14 amino acids. CDR1 is SGHNT, CDR2 YENEEA, per germline. The CDR3 DNA reads as TGTGCCAGCAGCTTAGGTCCAGCGGGGGAGACCCAGTACTTC. Residues: CASSLGPAGETQYF.

The J gene is TRBJ1-5, the V gene TRBV19, with D possibly matching TRBD1 (5 bases). Trimming left V 5 bases short and J 4 bases short, with 12 bases between. There are 14 residues in the CDR3. Germline V CDR1 and CDR2: LNHDA, SQIVND (reference sequence). The CDR3 loop reads CASSYPAGNQPQHF. The CDR3 region has the DNA TGTGCCAGTAGTTATCCCGCAGGGAATCAGCCCCAGCATTTT.

The gene calls are TRBV10-3 and TRBJ1-2; the D gene is possibly TRBD1 (6 bases). The germline V gene encodes CDR1 ENHRY and CDR2 SYGVKD. The CDR3 length is 13 residues. The ends were cut back, 2 bases at V and 2 bases at J, with 6 bases in the middle. CDR3 loop: CAISEGTNYGYTF. CDR3 DNA: TGTGCCATCAGTGAGGGGACAAACTATGGCTACACCTTC.

The chain carries TRBV15 and TRBJ2-1; D is perhaps TRBD1 (5 bases). The CDR3 has 16 residues. V lost 1 base and J 4 bases, leaving 14 bases between the germline ends. CDR1 is LNHNV and CDR2 is YYDKDF in the germline V gene (reference sequence). CDR3 nucleotides: TGTGCCACCAGCAGAGCTCAGAGACAGCCTTACAATGAGCAGTTCTTC. Amino acids: CATSRAQRQPYNEQFF.

The J gene is TRBJ2-7, the V gene TRBV19; D possibly corresponds to TRBD2 (5 bases). The CDR3 extends over 14 amino acids. The V and J ends lost 7 bases and 0 bases respectively, with 13 bases between them. In germline, CDR1 is LNHDA, CDR2 SQIVND (reference sequence). Here the CDR3 DNA reads TGTGCCAGTAACCGGGATAGCAGCTCCTACGAGCAGTACTTC. Protein sequence: CASNRDSSSYEQYF.

This clone was detected only a few times. The chain employs TRBV18 and TRBJ1-1; D is ambiguous. V was trimmed by 3 bases and J by 1 base, leaving 9 bases between them. The CDR3 is 14 residues long. From germline, CDR1 is KGHSH and CDR2 LQKENI. For the CDR3, the DNA is TGTGCCAGCTCACCTCAAAGGGAGAACACTGAAGCTTTCTTT. It translates to CASSPQRENTEAFF.

The V gene is TRBV27, the J gene TRBJ2-5, with 16 bases lining up with TRBD2. Per the germline V gene, CDR1 is MNHEY and CDR2 is SMNVEV (reference sequence). V lost 5 bases, J lost 5 bases, and 5 bases stayed unmatched. The CDR3 totals 16 residues. CDR3 sequence reads: CASSPPGLAGGETQYF. For the CDR3, the DNA is TGTGCCAGCAGTCCACCGGGACTAGCGGGAGGGGAGACCCAGTACTTC.

The CDR3 sequence: CASATGLGTDTQYF. For the CDR3, the DNA is TGTGCCAGCGCTACAGGGTTGGGCACAGATACGCAGTATTTT. The chain links TRBV25-1 to TRBJ2-3, with D possibly matching TRBD1 (6 bases). Trimming shortened V by 8 bases and J by 1 base, and 13 bases separated the two germline ends. Germline V gene data show CDR1 as MGHDK and CDR2 as SYGVNS. The length of the CDR3 is 14 residues.

CDR3 DNA: TGTGCCAGCAGCGTAGGGGCGCTCCAAAGTGGGAACACTGAAGCTTTCTTT. Protein product: CASSVGALQSGNTEAFF. This chain joins TRBV9 and TRBJ1-1; the D is unclear. V was clipped by 0 bases and J by 1 base, with 16 bases between them. The CDR3 is 17 residues long. Germline CDR1 SGDLS, CDR2 YYNGEE.

This clone came up a few times. V is TRBV12-5 and J is TRBJ2-1, with 9 bases identical to TRBD2. J lost 5 bases, V lost 0 bases, and 14 bases had no gene match. The CDR3 covers 19 residues. Germline values: CDR1 LGHNT, CDR2 FRNRAP. In DNA form, the CDR3 reads TGTGCTAGTGGTTTGGTAGTTAGCGGGAGTAATTCCGGTGACAATGAGCAGTTCTTC. Residues: CASGLVVSGSNSGDNEQFF. Together with reference TRBV12-5 and TRBJ2-1, the CDR3 gives the full variable domain: DARVTQTPRHKVTEMGQEVTMRCQPILGHNTVFWYRQTMMQGLELLAYFRNRAPLDDSGMPKDRFSAEMPDATLATLKIQPSEPRDSAVYFCASGLVVSGSNSGDNEQFFGPGTRLTVL.

The J gene is TRBJ2-1, the V gene TRBV5-5, with TRBD2 matching over 11 bases. The CDR3 runs 15 residues. The V gene end was trimmed by 2 bases and the J gene end by 4 bases; junction bases not matched to a gene: 2. CDR1 is SGHKS and CDR2 is YYEKEE in the germline V gene (reference sequence). The CDR3 spells CASSLTSGGYNEQFF. The DNA of the CDR3 is TGTGCCAGCAGCTTAACTAGCGGGGGATACAATGAGCAGTTCTTC.

This clone was counted once. V gene TRBV5-1 combines with J gene TRBJ2-1, with TRBD2 matching over 7 bases. After removal of 3 bases from V and 4 bases from J, the junction contained 4 bases not matched to a gene. This CDR3 region has 14 residues. Germline assignment: CDR1 SGHRS and CDR2 YFSETQ. This chain's CDR3 is CASSSSGGYNEQFF. CDR3 sequence (DNA): TGCGCCAGCAGCTCCTCGGGGGGATACAATGAGCAGTTCTTC.

J is TRBJ2-3 and V is TRBV5-4; 14 bases line up with TRBD2. Unmatched junction bases numbered 3, after V lost 4 bases and J lost 5 bases. The length of the CDR3 is 15 residues. Germline V lookup: CDR1 SGHNT, CDR2 YYREEE (reference sequence). CDR3 bases: TGTGCCAGCAGCAGGGGACTAGCGGGAGTAGATACGCAGTATTTT. It is translated as CASSRGLAGVDTQYF.

In the case of this clone: One end of the junction fails to match germline, which may point to a read error. The V call is TRBV6-5, the J call TRBJ1-5; no clear D gene. Germline CDR1 and CDR2: MNHEY and SVGAGI. This CDR3 spans 12 amino acids. CDR3 loop: CTSSRPGEPQHF. The CDR3, as DNA: TGTACCAGCAGTCGACCGGGTGAGCCCCAGCATTTT.

This clone showed up just a few times. The chain employs TRBV5-1 and TRBJ2-7; D is uncertain. Trimming stripped 4 bases from V and 6 bases from J, with 8 bases between. This CDR3 comprises 11 residues. CDR1 and CDR2 (germline): SGHRS, YFSETQ. The chain's CDR3 is CASSANAEQYF. Here the CDR3 DNA reads TGCGCCAGCAGCGCCAATGCCGAGCAGTACTTC. The entire variable domain, with the rest obtained from reference TRBV5-1 and TRBJ2-7, is as follows: KAGVTQTPRYLIKTRGQQVTLSCSPISGHRSVSWYQQTPGQGLQFLFEYFSETQRNKGNFPGRFSGRQFSNSRSEMNVSTLELGDSALYLCASSANAEQYFGPGTRLTVT.

This chain links TRBV27 with TRBJ2-3; 12 bases are shared with TRBD2. Germline-derived CDR1 and CDR2 are MNHEY and SMNVEV (reference sequence). V trimming: 5 bases; J trimming: 2 bases; junction bases outside the gene matches: 5. The CDR3 totals 16 residues. CDR3 residues: CASSKLAGGLTDTQYF. The DNA of the CDR3 is TGTGCCAGCAGTAAACTAGCGGGAGGTCTCACAGATACGCAGTATTTT.

The genes are TRBV28 and TRBJ1-2, with D possibly being TRBD1 (5 bases). The germline V gene has CDR1 MDHEN and CDR2 SYDVKM. V lost 3 bases to trimming and J lost 4 bases, with 18 bases between them. The CDR3 has 16 residues. CDR3 loop: CASSFRDSRVTYGYTF. The DNA for the CDR3 is TGTGCCAGCAGTTTCAGAGATTCCAGGGTTACCTATGGCTACACCTTC.

The chain has TRBV10-3 and TRBJ1-2; D remains ambiguous. The V gene lost 0 bases and the J gene lost 5 bases, with 16 bases spanning the gap. Germline assignment: CDR1 ENHRY and CDR2 SYGVKD. The CDR3 sequence is 16 residues long. CDR3 amino acids: CAISESSADYQYGYTF. The CDR3 coding sequence is TGTGCCATCAGTGAGTCGTCGGCAGATTATCAATATGGCTACACCTTC.

The chain combines TRBV27 with TRBJ2-1; D not certain. Trimming took 10 bases from V and 7 from J, leaving 17 bases between them. This CDR3 has 13 amino acids. Germline lookup yields CDR1 MNHEY and CDR2 SMNVEV (reference sequence). The CDR3 reads CANPKAGGNEQFF. DNA of the CDR3: TGTGCCAACCCTAAAGCAGGTGGGAATGAGCAGTTCTTC.

The genes are TRBV7-8 and TRBJ1-4; a possible D gene is TRBD1 (5 bases). Trimming stripped 1 base from V and 3 bases from J, with 6 bases between. The CDR3 is made up of 14 amino acids. CDR1 SGHVS and CDR2 FQNEAQ come from the germline V gene. CDR3 amino acids: CASSLGGANEKLFF. CDR3 DNA sequence: TGTGCCAGCAGCTTAGGAGGGGCTAATGAAAAACTGTTTTTT.

This clone was seen more than once but under ten times. The chain is built from TRBV5-1 and TRBJ2-1; no clear D gene. This CDR3 spans 15 amino acids. The germline CDR1 and CDR2 sequences are SGHRS and YFSETQ. V was shortened by 0 bases and J by 1 base, with 8 bases between the two germline ends. The DNA of the CDR3 is TGCGCCAGCAGCTTGGAGTGGGCTTCCTACAATGAGCAGTTCTTC. This encodes CASSLEWASYNEQFF. The full variable domain, rest sourced from reference TRBV5-1 and TRBJ2-1, is KAGVTQTPRYLIKTRGQQVTLSCSPISGHRSVSWYQQTPGQGLQFLFEYFSETQRNKGNFPGRFSGRQFSNSRSEMNVSTLELGDSALYLCASSLEWASYNEQFFGPGTRLTVL.

The V gene is TRBV30, the J gene TRBJ2-3, with 11 positions matching TRBD2. Germline trimming cut 4 bases from V and 5 bases from J; bases unmatched to any gene: 5. This CDR3 is 14 amino acids long. Germline V gives CDR1 GTSNPN, CDR2 SVGIG (reference sequence). The CDR3 bases are TGTGCCTGGAACCAGGGGACTAGCGGAGATACGCAGTATTTT. Translated, it gives CAWNQGTSGDTQYF.

The rearrangement uses TRBV15 and TRBJ1-4, with 12 bases matching TRBD1. The germline V gene encodes CDR1 LNHNV and CDR2 YYDKDF (reference sequence). V lost 3 bases to trimming and J lost 3 bases; unmatched junction nucleotides: 5. This CDR3 has 17 amino acids. The CDR3 bases are TGTGCCACCAGCAGGGGGGGACAGGGGGCGGCTAATGAAAAACTGTTTTTT. Amino acid sequence: CATSRGGQGAANEKLFF.